The present TCR beta chain was sequenced within a study of blood T cell repertoires in COVID-19 (dated by TCRdb to 2020 to 2022). In the study overall: Samples covering the acute and convalescent phases of COVID-19 were provided by collaborators in the United States, Italy and Spain. The repertoires were released in a freely available public database intended as a resource for research on the immune response to SARS-CoV-2. The samples were drawn from two sources: the first 160 participants of the ongoing ImmuneRACE study, and 1,254 subjects contributed by 6 global collaborators. The dataset comprised deeply sampled blood TCRbeta repertoires from subjects exposed to, actively infected with, or recovered from COVID-19. Where HLA class I and class II types were available, the types were taken from metadata supplied by the sample provider, not from assay-based typing. The material from the prospective study consisted of cDNA or gDNA derived from T cells, B-cell-depleted T cells, or PBMCs. The sample metadata nearly always contained a de-identified subject ID, COVID-19 status, age in years and sex.

TCRbeta CDR3 regions were amplified from genomic DNA using the immunoSEQ Assay, a bias-controlled multiplex PCR. The authors' pipeline ran thus. Nucleated cell counts per sample were estimated from amplification of reference gene primers within the assay. To quantify the absolute abundance of each unique TCRbeta CDR3 rearrangement, sequence reads were collapsed and filtered. For each sample, productive Simpson clonality was calculated by taking the square root of Simpson's diversity index across productive rearrangements. TCRdb took over this immuneACCESS table, retaining in-frame rearrangements with V and J assigned. Such tables are incomplete; in checked studies, under half of the missing clones stem from an unresolved V gene, and the remainder is unexplained. That table is the source of V, J and clone size, and D and trimming were worked out from the DNA. Across this sample there are 35,000 to 40,000 clones, with approximately 85% seen only once. Roughly 13% of the sample lies in the top ten.

The collaborating institutions used their own protocols to collect whole blood in K2EDTA tubes. For TCRbeta analysis, collaborator samples were shipped as frozen whole blood, as isolated PBMCs, or as DNA extracted from either sample type. The investigation overall reported the following: The quantity of clinical and demographic metadata differed by source and by participant and was supplied without curation.

The CDR3 numbers 14 residues from cysteine through phenylalanine. Left in the record is the CDR3 DNA by itself, 42 bases read in frame from the first base. Trimming at the junction amounts to 4 bases on V and 2 bases on J, and the germline ends lie 11 bases apart. Sequences MNHEY (CDR1) and SVGAGI (CDR2) are obtained from the germline V gene. A remark on this clone: Its cognate antigen has yet to be identified. Base-call qualities are not available, and no considerably larger clone is one nucleotide away.

The origin of this receptor is a human donor in a cohort sampled during active COVID-19. This receptor chain uses TRBV6-5 and TRBJ2-5, and possibly TRBD1, on 6 matching bases. Sequenced material: peripheral blood. The CDR3 loop reads CASSLGHRQETQYF. The DNA sequence follows: TGTGCCAGCAGTTTGGGACACCGACAAGAGACCCAGTACTTC.